The rows below give T cell receptor beta chains drawn from one sample of a study of T cell repertoires in cytomegalovirus infection. TCRdb itself ran the reads through MiXCR, one entry per CDR3 protein. The sample includes fewer than 550,000 distinct CDR3 sequences, 31% of them seen just once. Sequenced input: PBMCs. These receptors all come from a human donor in good health (CMV status not recorded). Some clones in this sample may be carry-over from other donors' samples. The CDR3 runs from the conserved cysteine through the conserved F or W. A D gene is named only where the DNA matches it firmly. Where a row states a size, it is once, few, many or the class of an expanded clone; other rows omit it.

clone_size	v_call	j_call	d_call	cdr3_nt	cdr3_aa
NA	TRBV2	TRBJ1-4	TRBD1	TGTGCCAGCAGTGTTCCGGGACAGGGAAGCGAAAAACTGTTTTTT	CASSVPGQGSEKLFF
few	TRBV7-9	TRBJ2-3	TRBD1	TGTGCCAGCAGCTCGGCAGGGGGAAATACGCAGTATTTT	CASSSAGGNTQYF
NA	TRBV6-1	TRBJ1-2	NA	TGTGCCAGCAGTCTAGGGACACGCTATGGCTACACCTTC	CASSLGTRYGYTF
many	TRBV5-4	TRBJ1-6	NA	TGTGCCAGCAGCTTGGCCCCCGGGCGCCAGTCACCCCTCCACTTT	CASSLAPGRQSPLHF
NA	TRBV28	TRBJ2-7	NA	TGTGCCAGCAGTTTATTACTGGGGAGCTCCTACGAGCAGTACTTC	CASSLLLGSSYEQYF
many	TRBV11-1	TRBJ1-4	NA	TGTGCCAGCAGCTTAGGAGGTCCGACCCAAAAACTGTTTTTT	CASSLGGPTQKLFF
NA	TRBV19	TRBJ1-5	NA	TGTGCCAGTAGTACGAGAGGGAGTTCCCAGCATTTT	CASSTRGSSQHF
NA	TRBV6-6	TRBJ1-1	NA	TGTGCCAGCAGTCCAATTTCAGGGTGGGGGAAGAACACTGAAGCTTTCTTT	CASSPISGWGKNTEAFF
once	TRBV7-6	TRBJ2-7	TRBD1	TGTGCCAGCAACTCGGGACAGGGTTTAGCCTACGAGCAGTACTTC	CASNSGQGLAYEQYF
few	TRBV12-3/TRBV12-4	TRBJ2-1	NA	TGTGCCAGCAGTCAGGGTGTCAACAATGAGCAGTTCTTC	CASSQGVNNEQFF
NA	TRBV11-2	TRBJ2-1	TRBD2	TGTGCCAGCATCCCCCCTAGCGGGGTGGGTAATGAGCAGTTCTTC	CASIPPSGVGNEQFF
NA	TRBV20-1	TRBJ2-3	NA	TGCAGTGCTAGTACGTGGGAGGCCGAAACGCATTATTTT	CSASTWEAETHYF
few	TRBV28	TRBJ2-7	NA	TGTGCCAGCAGTTCACACGGGGGGCCCTACGAGCAGTACTTC	CASSSHGGPYEQYF
many	TRBV7-8	TRBJ2-6	NA	TGTGCCAGCAGCTTAGGCGGGCATAAAGTAATCTCTGGGGCCAACGTCCTGACTTTC	CASSLGGHKVISGANVLTF
NA	TRBV15	TRBJ1-4	NA	TGTGCCACCAGGTCAGGCGACGGGGGAAAACTGTTTTTT	CATRSGDGGKLFF
few	TRBV20-1	TRBJ2-7	NA	TGCAGTGCTAGAGCGATTGGAGGGACCGTCTACGAGCAGTACTTC	CSARAIGGTVYEQYF
few	TRBV27	TRBJ1-1	NA	TGTGCCAGCAGTTTATCGATGGCCTTTGAAGCTTTCTTT	CASSLSMAFEAFF
many	TRBV7-2	TRBJ2-5	TRBD2	TGTGCCAGCAGCCAGATGGGGGGGGGTGAAGAGACCCAGTACTTC	CASSQMGGGEETQYF
NA	TRBV6-1	TRBJ2-7	NA	TGTGCCAGCAGTGAAACCGGGACGGTCTCCTACGAGCAGTACTTC	CASSETGTVSYEQYF
few	TRBV6-1	TRBJ2-2	NA	TGTGCCAGCAGGGTCCAGGCGCCGAACACCGGGGAGCTGTTTTTT	CASRVQAPNTGELFF
few	TRBV5-6	TRBJ1-2	NA	TGTGCCAGCAGCCGTCAAAGCGAGACAGGATGGGGCTCCTATGGCTACACCTTC	CASSRQSETGWGSYGYTF
NA	TRBV5-4	TRBJ2-1	NA	TGTGCCCTGGGCCCGGGTCAGACTGTTTCCTACAATGAGCAGTTCTTC	CALGPGQTVSYNEQFF
few	TRBV2	TRBJ2-7	NA	TGTGCCAGCAGTGGATTTCCGAGCTCCTACGAGCAGTACTTC	CASSGFPSSYEQYF
NA	TRBV18	TRBJ2-5	TRBD2	TGTGCCAGCTCACCGCGGGAGTCAAGCGGGACCCAGTACTTC	CASSPRESSGTQYF
NA	TRBV12-3/TRBV12-4	TRBJ1-1	TRBD1	TGTGCCAGCAGTTTCTGGGCAGGGGGAAGGATGAACACTGAAGCTTTCTTT	CASSFWAGGRMNTEAFF
many	TRBV6-1	TRBJ2-7	NA	TGTGCCAGCAGTAAGCTAGGGGATCCCTACGAGCAGTACTTC	CASSKLGDPYEQYF
few	TRBV20-1	TRBJ1-2	TRBD1	TGCAACCAGCTGAAGGGACAGGGGGCAGGGGACTACACCTTC	CNQLKGQGAGDYTF
NA	TRBV7-6	TRBJ2-7	NA	TGTGCCAGCAGCTCCCGACTAGGATCCTACGAGCAGTACTTC	CASSSRLGSYEQYF
few	TRBV28	TRBJ2-3	TRBD1	TGTGCCAGCAGTTACGGACAGGTGGCAGATACGCAGTATTTT	CASSYGQVADTQYF
NA	TRBV6-1	TRBJ2-7	NA	TGTGCCAGCAGTGCGGGTGGCGACTCCTACGAGCAGTACTTC	CASSAGGDSYEQYF
NA	TRBV7-9	TRBJ1-2	NA	TGTGCCAGCAGCTCTACAGGCGGACAGTTAAACCTTTGGGATGGCTACACCTTC	CASSSTGGQLNLWDGYTF
few	TRBV6-2/TRBV6-3	TRBJ2-7	TRBD1	TGTGCCAGCAGTAACGGGGACAGGAGCTACGAGCAGTACTTC	CASSNGDRSYEQYF
few	TRBV29-1	TRBJ1-5	TRBD1	TGCAGCGTATCCGGGACAGCTAGCAATCAGCCCCAGCATTTT	CSVSGTASNQPQHF
few	TRBV30	TRBJ1-1	NA	TGTGCCTGGAGTGTATTTTGGGGCAGTCCACTGAACACTGAAGCTTTCTTT	CAWSVFWGSPLNTEAFF
NA	TRBV6-5	TRBJ1-5	NA	TGTGCCAGCAGTTACTCGGGGGAAACAAAACAGCCCCAGCATTTT	CASSYSGETKQPQHF
NA	TRBV20-1	TRBJ2-7	TRBD2	TGCAGTGCTAGCCCCAGCGGGGTGGGCGAGCAGTACTTC	CSASPSGVGEQYF
NA	TRBV6-6	TRBJ2-7	TRBD1	TGTGCCAGCACCCTCCGGGACAGACCCTACGAGCAGTACTTC	CASTLRDRPYEQYF
many	TRBV20-1	TRBJ2-7	NA	TGCAGTGCTAAACCCCGGTTGTCCCAAGTCCACGAGCAGTACTTC	CSAKPRLSQVHEQYF
many	TRBV19	TRBJ1-4	NA	TGTGCCAGTAGTATCGATAGCCTCGGCGAAAAACTGTTTTTT	CASSIDSLGEKLFF
few	TRBV6-1	TRBJ2-7	NA	TGTGCCAGCGGCCGGGACCCCGGATCCTACGAGCAGTACTTC	CASGRDPGSYEQYF
NA	TRBV12-3/TRBV12-4	TRBJ1-1	NA	TGTGCCAGCAGTTCCAACTCCGGGACTGAAGCTTTCTTT	CASSSNSGTEAFF
few	TRBV28	TRBJ1-1	NA	TGTGCCAGCAGTACAACAGGGTGGACTGAAGCTTTCTTT	CASSTTGWTEAFF
NA	TRBV28	TRBJ1-2	NA	TGTGCCAGCAGTTCTGCGGACAGAAACTATGGCTACACCTTC	CASSSADRNYGYTF
NA	TRBV27	TRBJ2-3	NA	TGTGCCAGCAGTCTCCTCGGCGTTGGGGGGCGCAGAGATACGCAGTATTTT	CASSLLGVGGRRDTQYF
NA	TRBV19	TRBJ1-3	NA	TGTGCCAGTAGTTTCCGGGACCTCCTAATAACTGGAAACACCATATATTTT	CASSFRDLLITGNTIYF
few	TRBV6-2/TRBV6-3	TRBJ2-1	TRBD1	TGTGCCAGCCAGGGGGATGAGCAGTTCTTC	CASQGDEQFF
many	TRBV7-2	TRBJ1-4	TRBD1	TGTGCCAGCAGCTTAGGACCCCCAGGGGGCCGGGAAAAACTGTTTTTT	CASSLGPPGGREKLFF
many	TRBV7-2	TRBJ1-3	NA	TGTGCCAGCAGCTTACGAAACACCATATATTTT	CASSLRNTIYF
many	TRBV7-2	TRBJ2-7	TRBD1	TGTGCCAGCAGCCATAGGACAGGGGGGTACGAGCAGTACTTC	CASSHRTGGYEQYF
NA	TRBV9	TRBJ1-2	NA	TGTGCCAGCAGCGTAGGAGCCGAGACTGGCTACACCTTC	CASSVGAETGYTF
few	TRBV2	TRBJ2-3	NA	TGTGCCAGGCAGCGGAAAGGCACAGATACGCAGTATTTT	CARQRKGTDTQYF
many	TRBV7-2	TRBJ1-6	NA	TGTGCCAGCAGCTTAGGTTTCGGGGTGCGATCACCCCTCCACTTT	CASSLGFGVRSPLHF
NA	TRBV5-8	TRBJ2-1	TRBD2	TGTGCCAGCAGCTTGACTAGCGGTGAGCAGTTCTTC	CASSLTSGEQFF